A single sample is the source of the 9 T cell receptor beta chains below, sequenced in a study of T cell repertoires in cytomegalovirus infection. TCRdb ran MiXCR on the reads and lists one entry per CDR3 protein. Of 900,000 to 950,000 distinct CDR3 sequences detected, around a third appear once; the ten largest clones hold around an eighth. Antigens of these TCRs are unknown. The specimen comprised cultured CD8+ T cells from PBMCs, sampled from culture after CMV antigen stimulation. These receptors were taken from a human donor in good health (CMV status not recorded). Some clones in this sample may be carry-over from other donors' samples.

Only a few counts were recorded for this clonotype. The J gene is TRBJ1-4, the V gene TRBV12-3 or TRBV12-4, with D hard to call. V was cut by 3 bases and J by 7 bases, with 12 bases left in between. This CDR3 has 14 residues. CDR3 loop: CASSFSSDREKLFF. CDR3 in DNA: TGTGCCAGCAGTTTTAGCAGCGACCGTGAAAAACTGTTTTTT.

The gene calls are TRBV5-6 and TRBJ1-5; D perhaps matches TRBD1 (6 bases). The CDR3 consists of 14 residues. CDR1 SGHDT and CDR2 YYEEEE come from the germline V gene. Between the trimmed V and J ends, which lost 2 bases and 5 bases, there was a span of 11 bases. The DNA of the CDR3 is TGTGCCAGCAGCTTCGGGGGGGCCGATCAGCCCCAGCATTTT. It specifies CASSFGGADQPQHF.

V is TRBV6-2 or TRBV6-3 and J is TRBJ2-2, with 8 bases aligning to TRBD2. The CDR3 spans 17 residues. V lost 4 bases to trimming and J lost 9 bases; unmatched junction nucleotides: 16. Germline V gene data show CDR1 as MNHEY and CDR2 as SVGEGT. CDR3 region: CASSFPVGGGLERELFF. The CDR3 DNA reads as TGTGCCAGCAGTTTCCCCGTTGGCGGGGGGCTGGAACGGGAGCTGTTTTTT.

This sequence joins TRBV12-3 or TRBV12-4 and TRBJ2-1, with 8 bases matching TRBD2. The CDR3 has 18 residues. The junction had 21 bases not matched to a gene; V was cut back by 8 bases and J by 6 bases. The CDR3 nucleotides read TGTGCCAGCCTTTCATTGGTGGCCCGGGGGGGAGCTGGCAATGAGCAGTTCTTC. It encodes CASLSLVARGGAGNEQFF.

This clonotype showed up just a few times. The chain recombines TRBV19 with TRBJ2-3; tentatively, D is TRBD2 (5 bases). Germline V gives CDR1 LNHDA, CDR2 SQIVND (reference sequence). V was clipped by 4 bases and J by 4 bases, with 15 bases between them. There are 15 residues in the CDR3. CDR3 DNA sequence: TGTGCCAGTAGTACCCGGGGTATTAGAGCAGATACGCAGTATTTT. Translation: CASSTRGIRADTQYF.

This clonotype was counted many times. The chain recombines TRBV7-2 with TRBJ1-2; a weak D match, TRBD1 (6 bases). CDR3 length: 15 amino acids. The germline V and J ends were trimmed by 1 base and 6 bases, with 15 bases remaining between them. Germline loops: CDR1 SGHTA, CDR2 FQGNSA. The CDR3 DNA sequence: TGTGCCAGCAGCTTAGTACTTACAGGGTCGGATGGCTACACCTTC. As protein: CASSLVLTGSDGYTF. Supplemented by reference TRBV7-2 and TRBJ1-2, the full variable domain reads GAGVSQSPSNKVTEKGKDVELRCDPISGHTALYWYRQSLGQGLEFLIYFQGNSAPDKSGLPSDRFSAERTGGSVSTLTIQRTQQEDSAVYLCASSLVLTGSDGYTFGSGTRLTVV.

This clonotype was seen ten or more times. This chain joins TRBV7-8 and TRBJ1-6; no reliable D call. The germline V and J ends were trimmed by 3 bases and 5 bases, with 14 bases remaining between them. Germline V gene lookup returns CDR1 SGHVS and CDR2 FQNEAQ. This CDR3 region has 16 residues. The CDR3 sequence: CASSFKGVGNNSPLHF. The CDR3 region has the DNA TGTGCCAGCAGCTTCAAGGGAGTCGGAAATAATTCACCCCTCCACTTT.

The rearrangement joins TRBV29-1 to TRBJ2-2, with D unclear. Germline CDR1 reads SQVTM; CDR2 reads ANQGSEA. The CDR3 has 13 amino acids. Trimming stripped 4 bases from V and 0 bases from J, with 6 bases between. The CDR3 loop is CSVAETNTGELFF. The CDR3 DNA is TGCAGCGTTGCTGAAACGAACACCGGGGAGCTGTTTTTT.

The chain carries TRBV19 and TRBJ2-7; TRBD2 agrees at 7 bases. V gave up 5 bases and J gave up 2 bases; unmatched junction bases: 18. Germline V gene sequence: CDR1 LNHDA, CDR2 SQIVND (reference sequence). This CDR3 has 18 residues. Here the CDR3 DNA reads TGTGCCAGTAGTCCTTGGGGCCCTGCAGCGGGGACTACCTACGAGCAGTACTTC. It yields the protein CASSPWGPAAGTTYEQYF.